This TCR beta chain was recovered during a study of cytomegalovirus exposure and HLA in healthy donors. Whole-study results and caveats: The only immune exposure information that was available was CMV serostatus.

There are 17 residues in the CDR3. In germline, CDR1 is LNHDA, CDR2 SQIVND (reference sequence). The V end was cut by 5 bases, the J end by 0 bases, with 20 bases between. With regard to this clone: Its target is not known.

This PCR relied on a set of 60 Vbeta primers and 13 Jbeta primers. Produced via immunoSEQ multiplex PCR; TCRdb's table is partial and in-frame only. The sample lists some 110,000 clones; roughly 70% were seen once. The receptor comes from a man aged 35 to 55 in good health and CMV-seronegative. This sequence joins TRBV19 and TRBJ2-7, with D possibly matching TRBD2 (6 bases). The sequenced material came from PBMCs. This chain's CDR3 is CASSAPPSGPLSYEQYF. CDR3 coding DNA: TGTGCCAGTAGTGCCCCCCCGAGCGGGCCCCTCTCCTACGAGCAGTACTTC.